Shown below are 6 T cell receptor beta chains from a single sample sequenced in a study of a mutant IDH1 vaccine in newly diagnosed glioma. These TCRs' antigens remain unknown. Time point here: week 47, end of study. Doses comprised 300 ug of mutant IDH1 20-mer peptide each, plus topical imiquimod. The repertoire was sequenced with immunoSEQ multiplex PCR; TCRdb's copy has only in-frame clones and lacks some. Among about 36,000 clones, roughly 70% were seen once, and the ten largest hold about 10%. The specimen was PBMCs, collected from a glioma patient whose treatment included an IDH1 peptide vaccine. Receptor source: a man aged 35 to 55 with glioma.

In DNA, the CDR3 is TGCAGCGTAGATGCGGGACAGTACAATGAGCAGTTCTTC. Its protein product is CSVDAGQYNEQFF. The genes are TRBV29-1 and TRBJ2-1; D might be TRBD1 (7 bases). V dropped 6 bases and J dropped 4 bases, with 13 bases sitting between them. The V gene's germline CDR1 is SQVTM and CDR2 ANQGSEA. CDR3 size: 13 residues.

The chain joins TRBV11-3 to TRBJ1-2; D might be TRBD1 (5 bases). Trimming removed 5 bases from V and 8 bases from J, with 18 bases in between. Germline V gene data show CDR1 as SGHNT and CDR2 as YENEEA. CDR3 length equals 14 residues. The DNA of the CDR3 is TGTGCCAGCAGCCCAACGACTGCGAACAGGGGCTACACCTTC. It yields the protein CASSPTTANRGYTF.

The sample holds one count of this clone. The rearrangement links TRBV4-1 to TRBJ2-3, with D unclear. Trimming removed 2 bases at V and 3 bases at J, with 0 bases between. CDR1 and CDR2 (germline): MGHRA, YSYEKL. CDR3 length equals 11 residues. The CDR3 loop is CASSQTDTQYF. Here the CDR3 DNA reads TGCGCCAGCAGCCAAACAGATACGCAGTATTTT.

A few counts support this clone. The CDR3 sequence: CATSRGTLEQYF. CDR3 sequence (DNA): TGTGCCACCAGCAGGGGGACCCTGGAGCAGTACTTC. This sequence joins TRBV15 and TRBJ2-7; either TRBD1 or TRBD2 may fit D (5 bases each). Germline CDR1 is LNHNV and CDR2 is YYDKDF (reference sequence). V was clipped by 3 bases and J by 7 bases, with 10 bases between them. The CDR3 has 12 amino acids.

This clone came up a few times. The chain links TRBV2 to TRBJ1-1; no reliable D call. The germline V gene has CDR1 SNHLY and CDR2 FYNNEI. The CDR3 extends over 13 amino acids. Deletions cut 4 bases from V and 4 bases from J, with 10 bases between. The CDR3 sequence is CASSVSGGTEAFF. The CDR3 nucleotides are TGTGCCAGCAGTGTGTCGGGTGGCACTGAAGCTTTCTTT. Full variable domain (remainder filled in from reference TRBV2 and TRBJ1-1): EPEVTQTPSHQVTQMGQEVILRCVPISNHLYFYWYRQILGQKVEFLVSFYNNEISEKSEIFDDQFSVERPDGSNFTLKIRSTKLEDSAMYFCASSVSGGTEAFFGQGTRLTVV.

The chain recombines TRBV19 with TRBJ2-7, with 8 bases lining up with TRBD1. The trim removed 1 base at V and 3 bases at J, leaving 5 bases unmatched. The germline V gene encodes CDR1 LNHDA and CDR2 SQIVND (reference sequence). The length of the CDR3 is 15 residues. In DNA form, the CDR3 reads TGTGCCAGTAGTATAGGAACAGGGGGAATCTACGAGCAGTACTTC. Its translation is CASSIGTGGIYEQYF.